This T cell receptor beta chain appears in the sequencing data of a study of tumor-infiltrating lymphocytes in primary liver carcinoma. The source of the blood RNA was unsorted whole blood, and germline DNA was extracted as well. cDNA specific to TCR beta was made from approximately 0.55 ug of total RNA, with a constant-region primer employed for priming. Library construction for TCR beta comprised three nested multiplex PCR rounds performed with slightly modified ARM-PCR. TCRdb ran MiXCR on the multiplex PCR reads and lists one entry per CDR3 protein. The table shows 250,000 to 350,000 distinct CDR3 sequences, with roughly 60% occurring only once. A word on this clonotype: A junction end diverges from the germline sequence, so it may reflect a read error.

The sequence derives from a woman aged 25 to 39 with primary liver carcinoma and hepatitis B virus infection. The sample was peripheral blood.

CDR3 sequence reads: CVSSFGGVNTEAFF. CDR3 nucleotide sequence: TGTGTCAGCAGTTTCGGGGGAGTGAACACTGAAGCTTTCTTT. The V call is TRBV12-3 or TRBV12-4, the J call TRBJ1-1; possible D gene TRBD1, 5 bases. This CDR3 has 14 residues.